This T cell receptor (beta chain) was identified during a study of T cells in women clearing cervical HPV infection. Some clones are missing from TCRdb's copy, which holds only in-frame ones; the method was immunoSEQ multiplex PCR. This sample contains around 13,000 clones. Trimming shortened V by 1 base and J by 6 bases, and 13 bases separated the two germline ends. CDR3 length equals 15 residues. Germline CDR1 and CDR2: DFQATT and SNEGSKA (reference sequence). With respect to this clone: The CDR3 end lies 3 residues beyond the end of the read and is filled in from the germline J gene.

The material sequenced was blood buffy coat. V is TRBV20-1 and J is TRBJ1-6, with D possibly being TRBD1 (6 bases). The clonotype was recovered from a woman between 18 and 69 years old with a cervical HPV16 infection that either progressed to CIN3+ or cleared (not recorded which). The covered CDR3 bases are TGCAGTGCTAGAGCTGGGGGGGGCATTAATTCACCC. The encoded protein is CSARAGGGINSP. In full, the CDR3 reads CSARAGGGINSPLHF.